A selection of T cell receptor beta chains follows, all from one sample in a study of T cell responses to AZD1222 COVID-19 vaccine. The repertoire was sequenced with immunoSEQ multiplex PCR; TCRdb's copy has only in-frame clones and lacks some. The sample includes about 110,000 clones, 70% to 90% of them seen just once. The sample was peripheral blood, taken on day 0 of AZD1222 vaccination. All receptors derive from an adult in good health. The CDR3 runs from the conserved cysteine through the conserved F or W. D genes are given only for firm matches. Clone size is stated in some rows and not others, as once, few, many or a class when expanded.

>-|TRBJ2-3|-|TRBV11-2
CASSSDGNTQYF
TGTGCCAGCAGCTCGGACGGAAATACGCAGTATTTT
>-|TRBJ2-2|-|TRBV7-3
CASSFNTGELFF
TGTGCCAGCAGCTTTAACACCGGGGAGCTGTTTTTT
>-|TRBJ2-3|-|TRBV11-2
CASNGLITDTQYF
TGTGCCAGCAACGGACTTATCACAGATACGCAGTATTTT
>TRBD1|TRBJ2-6|once|TRBV19
CASTLTGVGANVLTF
TGTGCCAGTACCCTGACAGGGGTCGGGGCCAACGTCCTGACTTTC
>-|TRBJ2-1|few|TRBV9
CASSVGSGSYNEQFF
TGTGCCAGCAGCGTCGGTAGCGGCAGCTACAATGAGCAGTTCTTC
>TRBD2|TRBJ2-4|-|TRBV6-1
CASSEVGGSGGRENIQYF
TGTGCCAGCAGTGAAGTGGGCGGGAGTGGAGGAAGGGAAAACATTCAGTACTTC
>-|TRBJ1-2|-|TRBV27
CASSSSHPDLGYGYTF
TGTGCCAGCAGTTCATCACACCCGGACCTGGGATATGGCTACACCTTC
>-|TRBJ2-6|-|TRBV11-2
CASSLGLANVLTF
TGTGCCAGCAGCTTAGGTTTGGCCAACGTCCTGACTTTC
>-|TRBJ1-1|-|TRBV28
CASISGSRNTEAFF
TGTGCCAGCATTTCGGGTTCTCGGAACACTGAAGCTTTCTTT
>-|TRBJ1-1|once|TRBV11-2
CASSLASLGAFF
TGTGCCAGCAGTTTAGCCTCCCTGGGAGCTTTCTTT
>TRBD1|TRBJ2-7|-|TRBV23-1
CASSHGDSPYEQYF
TGCGCCAGCAGTCATGGGGACAGTCCCTACGAGCAGTACTTC
>-|TRBJ2-7|few|TRBV30
CAWALGPYEQYF
TGTGCCTGGGCCTTAGGGCCTTACGAGCAGTACTTC
>TRBD2|TRBJ2-2|-|TRBV7-6
CASSLAVAGGTGELFF
TGTGCCAGCAGCTTAGCAGTCGCGGGGGGCACCGGGGAGCTGTTTTTT
>-|TRBJ2-6|-|TRBV7-8
CASSLRPSGANVLTF
TGTGCCAGCAGCTTACGTCCCTCTGGGGCCAACGTCCTGACTTTC
>-|TRBJ2-1|-|TRBV11-2
CASSLEGEQFF
TGTGCCAGCAGCCTGGAGGGGGAGCAGTTCTTC
>-|TRBJ1-6|-|TRBV6-1
CASSDLGHSPLHF
TGTGCCAGCAGTGATTTGGGACATTCACCCCTCCACTTT
>-|TRBJ1-5|-|TRBV16
CASSPLGDQPQHF
TGTGCCAGCAGCCCCTTAGGGGATCAGCCCCAGCATTTT
>-|TRBJ2-7|-|TRBV19
CASSIIQGDEQYF
TGTGCCAGTAGTATAATACAGGGCGACGAGCAGTACTTC
>TRBD1|TRBJ2-7|-|TRBV7-2
CASSLDNRGTEQYF
TGTGCCAGCAGCTTAGACAACAGGGGAACCGAGCAGTACTTC
>-|TRBJ2-1|-|TRBV30
CARGLYNEQFF
TGTGCCCGGGGACTTTACAATGAGCAGTTCTTC
>-|TRBJ2-6|-|TRBV30
CAWSLGVSGANVLTF
TGTGCCTGGAGTCTCGGGGTCTCTGGGGCCAACGTCCTGACTTTC
>TRBD2|TRBJ2-1|-|TRBV5-1
CASSFPSTSGSDNEQFF
TGCGCCAGCAGCTTCCCCTCGACTAGCGGGAGTGACAATGAGCAGTTCTTC
>TRBD2|TRBJ2-5|-|TRBV5-1
CASSPLLAGGLETQYF
TGCGCCAGCAGCCCGTTACTAGCGGGAGGATTGGAGACCCAGTACTTC
>-|TRBJ2-1|-|TRBV28
CASSRGLYNEQFF
TGTGCCAGCAGCCGCGGTCTATACAATGAGCAGTTCTTC
>-|TRBJ2-7|once|TRBV2
CASSTNYEQYF
TGTGCCAGCAGTACTAATTACGAGCAGTACTTC
>-|TRBJ2-1|-|TRBV6-2/TRBV6-3
CASSRSGTNNEQFF
TGTGCCAGCAGCAGATCCGGGACCAACAATGAGCAGTTCTTC
>-|TRBJ1-1|-|TRBV19
CASTGPGYDTEAFF
TGTGCCAGTACGGGGCCAGGGTATGACACTGAAGCTTTCTTT
>-|TRBJ1-1|-|TRBV5-8
CASSTLGSPEAFF
TGTGCCAGCAGCACCTTAGGGAGCCCTGAAGCTTTCTTT